This T cell receptor (beta chain) came from a study of T cells in women clearing cervical HPV infection. Study as a whole: Case blood was drawn a median 149 days after lesion detection.

CDR1 is MRHNA, CDR2 SNTAGT, per germline. J gave up 8 bases and V 4 bases, and 13 bases lay outside the gene matches. The CDR3 is 16 residues long. Clones were sequenced by immunoSEQ multiplex PCR, and TCRdb holds only the in-frame ones, with some missing. This sample contains tens of thousands of clones. Worth noting for this clone: The antigen remains unidentified. From the germline J gene comes the end of the CDR3, since the read stops 3 residues before it.

Study-wide points: Repertoire richness, not evenness, was significantly elevated in CIN3+ cases versus controls. Cases carried less TRBV6-7 than controls: approximately 0.1% versus 0.16%.

Sequenced material: blood buffy coat. This TCR was sampled from a woman aged 18-70 years with a cervical HPV16 infection that either progressed to CIN3+ or cleared (not recorded which). The chain has TRBV6-4 and TRBJ1-3; TRBD1 aligns across 8 bases. Here the CDR3 reads CASSAQGQGDRDTIYF. The covered CDR3 bases are TGTGCCAGCAGTGCCCAAGGACAGGGAGATAGAGACACC.